Listed below are T cell receptor beta chains from one sample, sequenced in a study of blood T cell repertoires in COVID-19. Profiled with immunoSEQ multiplex PCR; TCRdb holds only in-frame clones, not every one. The sample includes 60,000 to 80,000 clones, around nine tenths seen only once; the top ten take more than 1%. Sequencing was done on a sample of peripheral blood. The receptors stem from a man between 70 and 80 years old with acute or convalescent COVID-19. CDR3s include the opening cysteine and the closing phenylalanine or tryptophan. Fields, in order: J gene, D gene, clone size, V gene, CDR3 DNA, CDR3 protein. A D gene is named only where the DNA matches it firmly. Only part of the rows carry a size: once, few, many, or a class if the clone is expanded.

J: TRBJ2-7; D: TRBD2; size: -; V: TRBV11-2; DNA: TGTGCCAGCAGCTTATTGCGCCTAGCGGGGACCGAGCAGTACTTC; CDR3: CASSLLRLAGTEQYF
J: TRBJ1-5; D: TRBD1; size: -; V: TRBV15; DNA: TGTGCCACCAGCAGAGGTGGGGACAGTTTGAAGCCCCAGCATTTT; CDR3: CATSRGGDSLKPQHF
J: TRBJ2-3; D: -; size: -; V: TRBV27; DNA: TGTGCCAGCTGGCTGGCGGGGGCGACAGATACGCAGTATTTT; CDR3: CASWLAGATDTQYF
J: TRBJ1-5; D: -; size: -; V: TRBV6-5; DNA: TGTGCCAGCAGTTACTCGAGGGTGGGTCAGCCCCAGCATTTT; CDR3: CASSYSRVGQPQHF
J: TRBJ1-5; D: -; size: -; V: TRBV6-5; DNA: TGTGCCAGCAGTTACTCGCGGGATCAGCCCCAGCATTTT; CDR3: CASSYSRDQPQHF
J: TRBJ1-6; D: -; size: -; V: TRBV28; DNA: TGTGCCAGCAGTTTGGGGGGGTCACCCCTCCACTTT; CDR3: CASSLGGSPLHF
J: TRBJ2-1; D: -; size: -; V: TRBV11-3; DNA: TGTGCCAGCAGCTTCGGAGGAGCCAGGCGGTTCTTC; CDR3: CASSFGGARRFF
J: TRBJ2-5; D: -; size: once; V: TRBV29-1; DNA: TGCAGCATCCGCGAGTACCAAGAGACCCAGTACTTC; CDR3: CSIREYQETQYF
J: TRBJ2-5; D: -; size: -; V: TRBV3-1/TRBV3-2; DNA: TGTGCCAGCAGCCTTAAGGGGTCAGGTAGAGAGGAGACCCAGTACTTC; CDR3: CASSLKGSGREETQYF
J: TRBJ2-2; D: -; size: -; V: TRBV25-1; DNA: TGTGCCAGCAGCCAGACTAGTATTAACACCGGGGAGCTGTTTTTT; CDR3: CASSQTSINTGELFF
J: TRBJ2-1; D: TRBD2; size: -; V: TRBV5-1; DNA: TGCGCCAGCAGCGAGCTAGCGGGGGGGCGAAATGAGCAGTTCTTC; CDR3: CASSELAGGRNEQFF
J: TRBJ1-1; D: TRBD1; size: once; V: TRBV18; DNA: TGTGCCAGCTCACCACCGACAGGGGGCTACACTGAAGCTTTCTTT; CDR3: CASSPPTGGYTEAFF
J: TRBJ1-2; D: TRBD1; size: -; V: TRBV3-1/TRBV3-2; DNA: TGTGCCAGCAGCCGCCGGGACAGGGGGCTCGGCGGCTATGGCTACACCTTC; CDR3: CASSRRDRGLGGYGYTF
J: TRBJ2-4; D: TRBD2; size: -; V: TRBV3-1/TRBV3-2; DNA: TGTGCCAGCAAACTAGCGGGAGAAAACATTCAGTACTTC; CDR3: CASKLAGENIQYF
J: TRBJ2-3; D: TRBD2; size: -; V: TRBV10-3; DNA: TGTGCCATCAGTGAGCTAGCGGGAACCACAGATACGCAGTATTTT; CDR3: CAISELAGTTDTQYF
J: TRBJ1-5; D: TRBD1; size: -; V: TRBV4-2; DNA: TGTGCCAGCAGCCATCCCGGACAGGGTCGCAATCAGCCCCAGCATTTT; CDR3: CASSHPGQGRNQPQHF
J: TRBJ2-1; D: TRBD2; size: -; V: TRBV28; DNA: TGTGCCAGCAGGAGCCCAGCTAGCGGGAGCTACAATGAGCAGTTCTTC; CDR3: CASRSPASGSYNEQFF
J: TRBJ2-7; D: -; size: -; V: TRBV9; DNA: TGTGCCAGCAGCGTAGGATCCGGGGTGGGCTCCTACGAGCAGTACTTC; CDR3: CASSVGSGVGSYEQYF
J: TRBJ2-7; D: TRBD1; size: -; V: TRBV6-5; DNA: TGTGCCAGCAGTCACAGGGGGCCACTTTACGAGCAGTACTTC; CDR3: CASSHRGPLYEQYF
J: TRBJ2-2; D: -; size: few; V: TRBV5-6; DNA: TGTGCCAGCAGCTACTCGGACAGACGAGGGGGGGAGCTGTTTTTT; CDR3: CASSYSDRRGGELFF
J: TRBJ1-1; D: -; size: -; V: TRBV29-1; DNA: TGCAGCGTTTGGGCCCTGAACACTGAAGCTTTCTTT; CDR3: CSVWALNTEAFF
J: TRBJ2-1; D: TRBD2; size: -; V: TRBV19; DNA: TGTGCCAGTACCGAAGGGGCTAGCGGGAGCGGTGAGCAGTTCTTC; CDR3: CASTEGASGSGEQFF
J: TRBJ1-2; D: -; size: -; V: TRBV7-2; DNA: TGTGCCAGCAGCTTAGAGGAAGCGGCGCACGGCTACACCTTC; CDR3: CASSLEEAAHGYTF
J: TRBJ2-1; D: TRBD2; size: -; V: TRBV29-1; DNA: TGCAGCGTTGGCCCGGGACTAGAGGCGCATGAGCAGTTCTTC; CDR3: CSVGPGLEAHEQFF
J: TRBJ1-2; D: -; size: -; V: TRBV7-9; DNA: TGTGCCAGCAGCTTAAGACTCGGCGGCCCTAACTATGGCTACACCTTC; CDR3: CASSLRLGGPNYGYTF
J: TRBJ1-4; D: TRBD1; size: -; V: TRBV6-4; DNA: TGTGCCAGCAGCCGGACAGGGAGTAATGAAAAACTGTTTTTT; CDR3: CASSRTGSNEKLFF
J: TRBJ2-1; D: TRBD1; size: -; V: TRBV29-1; DNA: TGCAGCGTTGAACCAACACTTACAGGGGTCAATGAGCAGTTCTTC; CDR3: CSVEPTLTGVNEQFF
J: TRBJ1-6; D: -; size: -; V: TRBV10-3; DNA: TGTGCCATCAGTGAGGTGTCGGTTGATTCACCCCTCCACTTT; CDR3: CAISEVSVDSPLHF
J: TRBJ2-2; D: TRBD2; size: -; V: TRBV30; DNA: TGTGCCTGGGGCCTAGCGGGGGAAGGCGGGGAGCTGTTTTTT; CDR3: CAWGLAGEGGELFF
J: TRBJ2-1; D: -; size: once; V: TRBV7-6; DNA: TGTGCCAGCAGCTTAGGAGAGGTCCCAAACAATGAGCAGTTCTTC; CDR3: CASSLGEVPNNEQFF
J: TRBJ1-4; D: -; size: -; V: TRBV5-1; DNA: TGCGCCAGCAGCTTGGCCGGGACTAATGAAAAACTGTTTTTT; CDR3: CASSLAGTNEKLFF
J: TRBJ2-5; D: TRBD1; size: -; V: TRBV10-3; DNA: TGTGCCATCAAGACTTCAGGGGGCAACCAAGAGACCCAGTACTTC; CDR3: CAIKTSGGNQETQYF
J: TRBJ2-2; D: TRBD1; size: once; V: TRBV5-1; DNA: TGCGCCAGCAGCTTGGAGCCAGGGGGCTCGGGAGAGCTGTTTTTT; CDR3: CASSLEPGGSGELFF
J: TRBJ2-1; D: -; size: -; V: TRBV21-1; DNA: TGTGCCAGGACCGGGACAGGGTTCCTAGCGGAGATTCTAACCACCTACAATGAGCAGTTCTTC; CDR3: CARTGTGFLAEILTTYNEQFF
J: TRBJ2-3; D: -; size: -; V: TRBV19; DNA: TGTGCCAGTAGTGTAAGCACAGATACGCAGTATTTT; CDR3: CASSVSTDTQYF
J: TRBJ2-7; D: -; size: once; V: TRBV28; DNA: TGTGCCAGCAATGGGCTAGCGTTGCCCTCCTACGAGCAGTACTTC; CDR3: CASNGLALPSYEQYF
J: TRBJ1-1; D: -; size: once; V: TRBV6-4; DNA: TGTGCCAGCAGTGACTCGTCCAGGGGCACTGAAGCTTTCTTT; CDR3: CASSDSSRGTEAFF
J: TRBJ1-3; D: TRBD1; size: few; V: TRBV5-1; DNA: TGCGCCAGCAGTTTCACAGGGGGTTCTGGAAACACCATATATTTT; CDR3: CASSFTGGSGNTIYF
J: TRBJ2-6; D: -; size: -; V: TRBV27; DNA: TGTGCCAGCAGTCTAAGACTCTCTGGGGCCAACGTCCTGACTTTC; CDR3: CASSLRLSGANVLTF
J: TRBJ2-5; D: -; size: once; V: TRBV7-2; DNA: TGTGCCAGCAGCTACAGGGTCCAAGAGACCCAGTACTTC; CDR3: CASSYRVQETQYF
J: TRBJ2-1; D: TRBD2; size: -; V: TRBV5-1; DNA: TGCGCCAGCAGCTTCGGGGGGGAGTACAATGAGCAGTTCTTC; CDR3: CASSFGGEYNEQFF
J: TRBJ2-3; D: TRBD1; size: -; V: TRBV3-1/TRBV3-2; DNA: TGTGCCAGCAGCCAAGGACAGGGGGGAGATACGCAGTATTTT; CDR3: CASSQGQGGDTQYF
J: TRBJ1-1; D: -; size: -; V: TRBV7-3; DNA: TGTGCCAGCAGCCTTACAGGGTACGTGAACACTGAAGCTTTCTTT; CDR3: CASSLTGYVNTEAFF
J: TRBJ2-7; D: -; size: -; V: TRBV6-1; DNA: TGTGCCAGCAGTGCATCCTACGCGGGGCCTTCCTACGAGCAGTACTTC; CDR3: CASSASYAGPSYEQYF